This T cell receptor (beta chain) was documented in a study of T cell repertoires in cytomegalovirus infection. As for the study in general: Evidence of both CMV infection and a matching HLA type came from public TCR beta signatures.

CDR3 length equals 15 residues. Per germline, CDR1 SGHVS and CDR2 FQNEAQ. Deletions cut 0 bases from V and 7 bases from J, with 13 bases between. MiXCR, applied by TCRdb to the reads, yields one record per CDR3 protein. Of approximately 490,000 distinct CDR3 sequences detected, approximately 10% appear once; the ten largest clones hold approximately 10%. At least ten counts were recorded for this clonotype. The origin of this receptor is a human donor in good health (CMV status not recorded). Some clones in this sample may be carry-over from other donors' samples. The gene calls are TRBV7-8 and TRBJ2-1; the D is unclear. The sequenced material came from PBMCs. The DNA for the CDR3 is TGTGCCAGCAGCTTAGCGGGGTTCGGCCTTAATGAGCAGTTCTTC. It yields the protein CASSLAGFGLNEQFF.